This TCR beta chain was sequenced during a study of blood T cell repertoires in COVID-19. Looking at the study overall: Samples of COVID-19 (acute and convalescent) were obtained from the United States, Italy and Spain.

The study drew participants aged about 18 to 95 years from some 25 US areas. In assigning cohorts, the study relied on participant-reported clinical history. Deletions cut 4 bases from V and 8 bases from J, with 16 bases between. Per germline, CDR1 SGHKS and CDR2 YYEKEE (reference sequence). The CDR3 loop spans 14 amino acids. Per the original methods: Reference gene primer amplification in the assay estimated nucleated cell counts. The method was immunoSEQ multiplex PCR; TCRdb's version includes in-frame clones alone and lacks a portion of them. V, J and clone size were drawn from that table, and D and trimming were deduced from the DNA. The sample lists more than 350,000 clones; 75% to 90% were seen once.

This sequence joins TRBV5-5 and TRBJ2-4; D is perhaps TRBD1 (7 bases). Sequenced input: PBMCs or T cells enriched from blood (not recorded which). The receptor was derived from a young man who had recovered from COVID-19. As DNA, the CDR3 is TGTGCCAGCAGCGCGGGACAGCCGAAGGACATTCAGTACTTC. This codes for CASSAGQPKDIQYF.